Following are 22 T cell receptor beta chains from one sample sequenced in a study of identical twins (dated by TCRdb to about 2016). Libraries were prepared through 5' RACE. Sequencing instrument: Illumina HiSeq 2000. Starting from the raw public reads, TCRdb applied fastp trimming at Q25, assembled clones with MiXCR and retained in-frame beta chains. Each entry is one CDR3 protein sequence, shown with its most common DNA and genes. The sample includes approximately 680,000 distinct CDR3 sequences, with roughly 6.6% observed a single time. Jointly, the top ten make up over 1.5% of the sample. This sample was shared with a second study, whose subject was yellow fever vaccine responses in identical twins.

Input material: PBMCs. Source of these receptors: a woman aged 18-30 years in good health.

This clonotype was seen a handful of times. The rearrangement links TRBV12-3 or TRBV12-4 to TRBJ2-3; D remains unclear. V gave up 5 bases and J gave up 2 bases, with 8 bases separating them. This CDR3 has 13 amino acids. The CDR3 DNA sequence: TGTGCCAGCAGTGCGGCAGACACAGATACGCAGTATTTT. It encodes CASSAADTDTQYF.

This clonotype was seen a few times. The chain couples TRBV4-1 to TRBJ2-3; D is uncertain. Trimming shortened V by 0 bases and J by 0 bases, and 13 bases separated the two germline ends. In germline, CDR1 is MGHRA, CDR2 YSYEKL. There are 17 residues in the CDR3. DNA for the CDR3: TGCGCCAGCAGCCAAGATTGGGTTCTCTCTAGCACAGATACGCAGTATTTT. It is translated as CASSQDWVLSSTDTQYF.

This chain uses TRBV7-2 with TRBJ2-3; 11 bases align to TRBD2. CDR1 is SGHTA and CDR2 is FQGNSA in the germline V gene. After removal of 5 bases from V and 7 bases from J, the junction contained 11 bases not matched to a gene. This CDR3 has 16 residues. CDR3 bases: TGTGCCAGCAGCCCTAGCGGGAGGCCGGATGTACATACGCAGTATTTT. Amino acids: CASSPSGRPDVHTQYF.

This clonotype was seen repeatedly, ten times or more. The chain is built from TRBV29-1 and TRBJ2-1; D may correspond to TRBD1 or TRBD2 (7 bases each). Per the germline V gene, CDR1 is SQVTM and CDR2 is ANQGSEA. CDR3 length equals 15 residues. Between the trimmed V and J ends, which lost 5 bases and 4 bases, there was a span of 18 bases. The CDR3 bases are TGCAGCGTTTTAGGGCCAGGGGGGGTGTACAATGAGCAGTTCTTC. It yields the protein CSVLGPGGVYNEQFF.

This chain links TRBV7-7 with TRBJ2-3; 8 bases map to TRBD2. V gave up 5 bases and J gave up 2 bases; unmatched junction bases: 15. Germline CDR1 is SSHAT and CDR2 is FNYEAQ (reference sequence). The CDR3 is 18 amino acids. This CDR3 is CASSAGTRHTSTTDTQYF. The CDR3 DNA is TGTGCCAGCAGCGCCGGGACTAGACATACTAGCACCACAGATACGCAGTATTTT.

This clonotype appeared many times. This chain uses TRBV5-1 with TRBJ2-7; D is tentatively TRBD1 or TRBD2 (5 bases each). This CDR3 contains 15 residues. The germline gives CDR1 SGHRS, CDR2 YFSETQ. V shed 4 bases and J shed 1 base, with 15 bases lying between them. CDR3 sequence reads: CASSEGPTLSYEQYF. As DNA, the CDR3 is TGCGCCAGCAGCGAGGGACCGACCCTTTCCTACGAGCAGTACTTC.

This clonotype was picked up a small number of times. V and J are TRBV11-3 and TRBJ2-5; D remains ambiguous. CDR3 length: 13 amino acids. V lost 2 bases and J 5 bases, leaving 9 bases between the germline ends. CDR1 is SGHNT and CDR2 is YENEEA in the germline V gene. CDR3 nucleotide sequence: TGTGCCAGCAGCTTACAGTGGGGTGAGACCCAGTACTTC. Translated, it gives CASSLQWGETQYF.

Only a few counts were recorded for this clonotype. The rearrangement uses TRBV9 and TRBJ1-2; the D is unclear. Trimming shortened V by 0 bases and J by 4 bases, and 13 bases separated the two germline ends. The CDR3 consists of 15 residues. CDR1 is SGDLS and CDR2 is YYNGEE in the germline V gene. CDR3: CASSVGAGGLYGYTF. Here the CDR3 DNA reads TGTGCCAGCAGCGTAGGGGCGGGTGGCCTCTATGGCTACACCTTC.

This clonotype was found many times. The genes are TRBV25-1 and TRBJ2-1; 7 bases agree with TRBD2. Germline-derived CDR1 and CDR2 are MGHDK and SYGVNS. This CDR3 has 18 residues. J lost 7 bases, V lost 4 bases, and 19 bases had no gene match. CDR3 protein: CASSGLVFGGGPINEQFF. The CDR3 nucleotides read TGTGCCAGCAGTGGCTTGGTTTTCGGGGGAGGGCCCATTAATGAGCAGTTCTTC.

In this sample, this clonotype turned up many times. The V and J genes are TRBV28 and TRBJ2-5, with D perhaps TRBD2 (5 bases). CDR1 and CDR2 (germline): MDHEN, SYDVKM. V gave up 2 bases and J gave up 5 bases, with 15 bases separating them. This CDR3 region has 15 residues. CDR3 bases: TGTGCCAGCAGTTTACGCTCACTAGTCGGGGAGACCCAGTACTTC. It specifies CASSLRSLVGETQYF.

V is TRBV6-5 and J is TRBJ2-5; TRBD1 aligns across 8 bases. V dropped 2 bases and J dropped 5; count of bases not matched to a gene: 7. Germline V gene sequence: CDR1 MNHEY, CDR2 SVGAGI. The CDR3 runs 15 residues. Here the CDR3 DNA reads TGTGCCAGCAGTTACGGGTCAGGGGGCCCGGAGACCCAGTACTTC. Protein: CASSYGSGGPETQYF.

V gene TRBV4-1 combines with J gene TRBJ1-6; TRBD1 agrees at 9 bases. The germline CDR1 and CDR2 sequences are MGHRA and YSYEKL. The J segment lost 5 bases and the V segment lost 3 bases, leaving 2 bases of the junction unmatched. CDR3 length equals 15 residues. CDR3 sequence (DNA): TGCGCCAGCAGCCATTGGGACAGGGATAATTCACCCCTCCACTTT. Translating it yields CASSHWDRDNSPLHF.

This clonotype turned up a few times. The J gene is TRBJ1-4, the V gene TRBV7-2; maybe TRBD1 (5 bases). V shed 2 bases and J shed 3 bases, with 13 bases lying between them. CDR1 is SGHTA, CDR2 FQGNSA, per germline. The CDR3 spans 16 residues. The CDR3 nucleotides read TGTGCCAGCAGCTTACAGGGCCGTGCGGCTAATGAAAAACTGTTTTTT. Protein sequence: CASSLQGRAANEKLFF.

This clonotype was recorded many times. The rearrangement joins TRBV7-9 to TRBJ2-7; perhaps TRBD2 as D (5 bases). This CDR3 is built from 13 residues. The germline V gene has CDR1 SEHNR and CDR2 FQNEAQ (reference sequence). The V end was cut by 5 bases, the J end by 1 base, with 9 bases between. Here the CDR3 DNA reads TGTGCCAGCAGCCGGACTCCTTCCTACGAGCAGTACTTC. It specifies CASSRTPSYEQYF.

CDR3 DNA sequence: TGTGCCAGCACCAACCGGGGGGAAGAGACCCAGTACTTC. The encoded protein is CASTNRGEETQYF. The chain couples TRBV3-1 to TRBJ2-5; 7 bases align to TRBD2. Germline loops: CDR1 LGHDT, CDR2 YNNKEL (reference sequence). This CDR3 is built from 13 residues. Trimming at V came to 7 bases and at J to 3 bases, leaving 5 bases not matched to a gene.

The J gene is TRBJ2-1, the V gene TRBV5-6, with 7 bases aligning to TRBD2. Germline CDR1 reads SGHDT; CDR2 reads YYEEEE. With V trimmed by 1 base and J by 7 bases, 8 bases remained unmatched. The CDR3 consists of 15 residues. The CDR3 protein is CASSLSGLAENEQFF. CDR3 bases: TGTGCCAGCAGCTTGTCGGGCCTAGCGGAAAATGAGCAGTTCTTC.

In its sample, this clonotype was seen many times. V is TRBV2 and J is TRBJ1-1; tentative D call: TRBD1 (6 bases). Germline values: CDR1 SNHLY, CDR2 FYNNEI. V shed 2 bases and J shed 5 bases, with 12 bases lying between them. The CDR3 is made up of 14 amino acids. CDR3 loop: CASSESRGLTEAFF. Here the CDR3 DNA reads TGTGCCAGCAGTGAATCTAGGGGGTTGACTGAAGCTTTCTTT.

This clonotype was detected many times. The gene calls are TRBV5-1 and TRBJ2-2; no reliable D call. The germline V gene has CDR1 SGHRS and CDR2 YFSETQ. V shed 4 bases and J shed 3 bases, with 19 bases lying between them. The CDR3 runs 17 residues. CDR3 loop: CASSLRTGPGDTGELFF. The CDR3 bases are TGCGCCAGCAGCCTTCGAACCGGGCCTGGGGACACCGGGGAGCTGTTTTTT.

This clonotype occurred many times. This sequence joins TRBV12-3 or TRBV12-4 and TRBJ1-1; D not resolved. This CDR3 spans 14 amino acids. V lost 1 base and J lost 1, with 7 bases in between. The CDR3 sequence: CASSLVWENTEAFF. CDR3 coding DNA: TGTGCCAGCAGTTTAGTATGGGAGAACACTGAAGCTTTCTTT.

This clonotype was observed a few times. The V call is TRBV5-1, the J call TRBJ2-7; D remains ambiguous. Trimming cost V 1 base and J 3 bases, with 11 bases left between them. Germline V CDR1 and CDR2: SGHRS, YFSETQ. The length of the CDR3 is 14 residues. CDR3 region: CASSLSLVVYEQYF. DNA for the CDR3: TGCGCCAGCAGCTTGAGTCTAGTAGTCTACGAGCAGTACTTC.

The table lists this clonotype with a few counts. The rearrangement links TRBV3-1 to TRBJ2-7, with a possible D match to TRBD2 (5 bases). Germline V gene sequence: CDR1 LGHDT, CDR2 YNNKEL (reference sequence). CDR3 length: 15 residues. Trimming shortened V by 2 bases and J by 3 bases, and 14 bases separated the two germline ends. The CDR3 region is CASSQSRTGNYEQYF. CDR3 DNA sequence: TGTGCCAGCAGCCAAAGCAGGACGGGGAACTACGAGCAGTACTTC.

The chain links TRBV7-9 to TRBJ2-1; 9 bases align to TRBD2. J was trimmed by 6 bases and V by 6 bases; bases with no gene match: 9. This CDR3 contains 15 residues. Germline V gives CDR1 SEHNR, CDR2 FQNEAQ (reference sequence). The chain's CDR3 is CASRAREGRRNEQFF. CDR3 DNA: TGTGCCAGCAGGGCGCGGGAGGGCCGTCGCAATGAGCAGTTCTTC.